This is a list of T cell receptor beta chains from one sample in a study of long-term antiretroviral therapy in people with HIV. The protocol was immunoSEQ multiplex PCR, while the TCRdb copy is restricted to in-frame clones and leaves out a portion. There are about 27,000 clones in the sample; roughly 80% occur only once, and approximately 9.1% lies in the top ten. Sequencing used unsorted PBMCs, obtained 3 years after starting antiretroviral therapy. These receptors came from a man between 35 and 55 years old with HIV. The CDR3 runs from the conserved cysteine through the conserved F or W. A D gene is named only where the DNA matches it firmly. Clone size is shown for a subset of rows, as once, few, many or a class of expanded clone.

D,size,V,J,length,CDR3,DNA
TRBD2,NA,TRBV7-2,TRBJ2-5,16,CASSPLTRSGSETQYF,TGTGCCAGCAGCCCCCTTACCCGCAGCGGGAGTGAGACCCAGTACTTC
TRBD1,NA,TRBV28,TRBJ2-3,13,CASSLPGGDTQYF,TGTGCCAGCAGTCTCCCAGGGGGAGATACGCAGTATTTT
TRBD2,NA,TRBV18,TRBJ2-1,15,CASSRASGGASEQFF,TGTGCCAGCTCACGGGCTAGCGGGGGGGCCTCTGAGCAGTTCTTC
TRBD1,NA,TRBV18,TRBJ2-6,18,CASSPRQGGLSGANVLTF,TGTGCCAGCTCACCAAGACAGGGGGGGCTCTCTGGGGCCAACGTCCTGACTTTC
TRBD2,NA,TRBV7-2,TRBJ2-7,18,CASSSRGASGGRTVEQYF,TGTGCCAGCAGCTCCCGGGGAGCTAGCGGGGGGAGGACGGTCGAGCAGTACTTC
TRBD2,NA,TRBV4-3,TRBJ2-4,12,CASSSSGRDQYF,TGCGCCAGCAGTTCTAGCGGGAGAGACCAGTACTTC
NA,NA,TRBV11-2,TRBJ2-6,15,CASSLAGFGANVLTF,TGTGCCAGCAGCTTGGCGGGCTTTGGGGCCAACGTCCTGACTTTC
TRBD1,NA,TRBV7-2,TRBJ2-7,16,CASSPGTYRGPQEQYF,TGTGCCAGCAGCCCAGGCACTTACAGGGGGCCCCAGGAGCAGTACTTC
NA,NA,TRBV7-2,TRBJ2-5,16,CASSHLRQGNQETQYF,TGTGCCAGCAGCCACCTCCGGCAGGGCAACCAAGAGACCCAGTACTTC
NA,NA,TRBV5-4,TRBJ1-1,13,CASSLWQAPEAFF,TGTGCCAGCAGCTTGTGGCAGGCCCCTGAAGCTTTCTTT
NA,NA,TRBV28,TRBJ1-2,13,CASSFGTNYGYTF,TGTGCCAGCAGTTTCGGCACTAACTATGGCTACACCTTC
TRBD1,few,TRBV2,TRBJ1-3,15,CASIGTGGDGNTIYF,TGTGCCAGCATAGGGACAGGGGGCGACGGAAACACCATATATTTT
TRBD2,NA,TRBV6-5,TRBJ2-7,14,CASSYGGGVYEQYF,TGTGCCAGCAGTTACGGGGGGGGAGTGTACGAGCAGTACTTC
NA,NA,TRBV4-3,TRBJ1-2,13,CASSQPGVPGYTF,TGCGCCAGCAGCCAACCGGGTGTCCCTGGCTACACCTTC
NA,once,TRBV7-2,TRBJ2-2,16,CASSLGSGANTGELFF,TGTGCCAGCAGCTTAGGCTCGGGGGCGAACACCGGGGAGCTGTTTTTT
NA,few,TRBV9,TRBJ2-5,14,CASSGGAEWETQYF,TGTGCCAGCAGCGGGGGGGCGGAGTGGGAGACCCAGTACTTC
NA,few,TRBV11-3,TRBJ2-2,15,CASSLAPSSGGELFF,TGTGCCAGCAGCTTAGCCCCTAGTAGCGGCGGGGAGCTGTTTTTT
TRBD1,once,TRBV4-3,TRBJ1-2,15,CASSQTPGQDYGYTF,TGCGCCAGCAGCCAGACCCCGGGACAGGACTATGGCTACACCTTC
NA,NA,TRBV7-9,TRBJ1-1,14,CASSPAEANTEAFF,TGTGCCAGCAGCCCGGCCGAGGCGAACACTGAAGCTTTCTTT
NA,NA,TRBV9,TRBJ2-7,15,CASSVGVGSSYEQYF,TGTGCCAGCAGCGTAGGGGTGGGGAGCTCCTACGAGCAGTACTTC
NA,NA,TRBV6-1,TRBJ2-3,14,CAIREGIRTDTQYF,TGTGCCATTAGAGAGGGGATAAGGACAGATACGCAGTATTTT
NA,NA,TRBV6-6,TRBJ2-7,14,CASRQSGVPDEQYF,TGTGCCAGCAGACAATCAGGGGTCCCTGACGAGCAGTACTTC
NA,NA,TRBV7-9,TRBJ2-7,16,CASSDGSAGSAYEQYF,TGTGCCAGCAGTGACGGCTCAGCGGGCTCTGCCTACGAGCAGTACTTC
TRBD1,NA,TRBV11-2,TRBJ1-1,15,CASSSSDRVNTEAFF,TGTGCCAGCAGCTCATCCGACAGGGTGAACACTGAAGCTTTCTTT
NA,NA,TRBV30,TRBJ2-7,13,CAWRSRGMDEQYF,TGTGCCTGGAGGTCCCGGGGCATGGACGAGCAGTACTTC
NA,NA,TRBV2,TRBJ2-5,15,CASSAEERSSETQYF,TGTGCCAGCAGTGCTGAGGAGCGGAGCTCAGAGACCCAGTACTTC
NA,NA,TRBV5-1,TRBJ2-7,15,CASSSLPGPGAEQYF,TGCGCCAGCAGCTCCTTACCGGGACCGGGGGCCGAGCAGTACTTC
NA,NA,TRBV15,TRBJ1-2,12,CATSRDVEKILF,TGTGCCACCAGCAGAGACGTGGAGAAGATCCTCTTC
NA,NA,TRBV7-8,TRBJ2-7,14,CASSLTRGAGEQYF,TGTGCCAGCAGCTTAACCAGGGGAGCAGGCGAGCAGTACTTC
NA,few,TRBV19,TRBJ1-2,16,CASTTAGQLGNYGYTF,TGTGCCAGCACGACTGCTGGGCAACTGGGGAACTATGGCTACACCTTC
TRBD1,NA,TRBV6-5,TRBJ2-7,13,CASGTGPSYEQYF,TGTGCCAGCGGGACAGGGCCTTCCTACGAGCAGTACTTC
NA,NA,TRBV19,TRBJ1-5,15,CASSIAGTSNQPQHF,TGTGCCAGTAGTATAGCAGGGACGAGCAATCAGCCCCAGCATTTT